This T cell receptor beta chain was recorded in a study of radiation and T cells in renal cell carcinoma. General study results and limits: From baseline, blood top tumor clonotypes peaked at 2 weeks post-radiation.

The germline V gene encodes CDR1 MGHDK and CDR2 SYGVNS. Trimming removed 1 base from V and 2 bases from J, with 9 bases in between. This CDR3 is built from 14 residues. As for this clone: Its cognate antigen is unknown.

Some clones are missing from TCRdb's copy, which holds only in-frame ones; the method was immunoSEQ multiplex PCR. The sample includes around 30,000 clones, about 84% seen only once; the top ten take approximately 30%. Time point: blood 4 weeks post-SBRT, at nephrectomy. Regarding treatment: 15 Gy SBRT to primary tumor, nephrectomy 4 weeks later. Nephrectomy followed 15 Gy stereotactic body radiation by 4 weeks. The tumor was a clear cell renal cell carcinoma. The V gene is TRBV25-1, the J gene TRBJ2-7; D is unresolved. The source material was blood, sampled from a patient whose treatment included radiotherapy and nephrectomy. This TCR was sampled from a man in his sixties with renal cell carcinoma. The CDR3 region has the DNA TGTGCCAGCAGTGAATTGGGCCTAACCTACGAGCAGTACTTC. The encoded protein is CASSELGLTYEQYF.